The 7 T cell receptor beta chains reported below all come from one sample, sequenced in a study of cytomegalovirus exposure and HLA in healthy donors. Vbeta (60) and Jbeta (13) primers were used in the PCR. Produced via immunoSEQ multiplex PCR; TCRdb's table is partial and in-frame only. The table includes about 170,000 clones, about 85% detected once. The sequenced sample consisted of PBMCs. Source of these receptors: a young man in good health and CMV-seropositive.

The chain recombines TRBV6-1 with TRBJ2-5; 9 bases fit TRBD2. The CDR3 loop spans 14 amino acids. Germline lookup yields CDR1 MNHNS and CDR2 SASEGT. The trim removed 5 bases at V and 7 bases at J, leaving 8 bases unmatched. Here the CDR3 DNA reads TGTGCCAGCAGTCGAGCGGGGGGACCCATGACCCAGTACTTC. Its protein product is CASSRAGGPMTQYF.

The chain carries TRBV6-6 and TRBJ1-1; 9 nucleotides agree with TRBD1. CDR1 is MNHNY and CDR2 is SVGAGI in the germline V gene (reference sequence). The CDR3 extends over 15 amino acids. The J segment lost 7 bases and the V segment lost 7 bases, leaving 13 bases of the junction unmatched. Here the CDR3 DNA reads TGTGCCAGCATTAATTACAGGGGGCGCGTAGATGAAGCTTTCTTT. This codes for CASINYRGRVDEAFF.

The genes are TRBV4-2 and TRBJ1-3, with a weak D call TRBD1 (5 bases). The CDR3 has 14 residues. The germline V gene has CDR1 LGHNA and CDR2 YNFKEQ. Trimming shortened V by 0 bases and J by 4 bases, and 7 bases separated the two germline ends. CDR3 protein: CASSQDRGGNTIYF. In DNA, the CDR3 is TGTGCCAGCAGCCAAGATCGGGGGGGAAACACCATATATTTT.

This chain links TRBV5-1 with TRBJ1-4, with 7 nucleotides matching TRBD1. V dropped 4 bases and J dropped 4; count of bases not matched to a gene: 7. The CDR3 extends over 15 amino acids. Germline assignment: CDR1 SGHRS and CDR2 YFSETQ. The CDR3 loop reads CASSTGQAINEKLFF. The DNA for the CDR3 is TGCGCCAGCAGCACTGGACAGGCGATTAATGAAAAACTGTTTTTT.

This clone appeared once. This chain links TRBV27 with TRBJ2-7; 9 nucleotides agree with TRBD1. J gave up 5 bases and V 2 bases, and 7 bases lay outside the gene matches. CDR3 length equals 15 residues. Germline CDR1 and CDR2: MNHEY and SMNVEV (reference sequence). The CDR3 DNA follows: TGTGCCAGCAGTTTAAAGCGAGGGACAGGGAACGAGCAGTACTTC. The encoded protein is CASSLKRGTGNEQYF.

This clone was counted once. The chain is built from TRBV5-1 and TRBJ2-5; TRBD2 is a possible D gene (6 bases). CDR1 and CDR2 (germline): SGHRS, YFSETQ. The CDR3 consists of 13 residues. V was cut by 1 base and J by 9 bases, with 13 bases left in between. The CDR3 reads CASSLRLLASQYF. The CDR3 nucleotides are TGCGCCAGCAGCTTGCGGCTACTAGCCTCCCAGTACTTC.

CDR3 loop: CASSYGQGISEQFF. DNA for the CDR3: TGTGCCAGCAGTTACGGCCAGGGCATTAGTGAGCAGTTCTTC. The rearrangement links TRBV6-5 to TRBJ2-1; TRBD1 might be the D (5 bases). CDR1 and CDR2 (germline): MNHEY, SVGAGI. Trimming stripped 2 bases from V and 9 bases from J, with 14 bases between. This CDR3 region has 14 residues.